Listed here are 22 T cell receptor beta chains from one sample, sequenced in a study of cytomegalovirus exposure and HLA in healthy donors. Profiling relied on immunoSEQ multiplex PCR, and the TCRdb table lists in-frame clones only, not all of them. Of some 170,000 clones listed, roughly 89% are singletons. Sample: PBMCs. The receptors here all came from a man aged 18-30 years in good health and CMV-seropositive.

The chain combines TRBV27 with TRBJ2-1; D may be TRBD1 (5 bases). CDR3 length: 15 amino acids. In germline, CDR1 is MNHEY, CDR2 SMNVEV (reference sequence). The V and J ends lost 5 bases and 3 bases respectively, with 14 bases between them. CDR3 amino acids: CASSLRVDVYNEQFF. The CDR3 coding sequence is TGTGCCAGCAGTCTCAGGGTTGACGTCTACAATGAGCAGTTCTTC.

V usage is TRBV9 and J usage is TRBJ2-7; possible D gene TRBD2, 7 bases. CDR3 length: 17 amino acids. The germline V gene encodes CDR1 SGDLS and CDR2 YYNGEE. Trimming removed 0 bases at V and 4 bases at J, with 20 bases between. CDR3 nucleotides: TGTGCCAGCAGCGTAGTAGCCCTAGGGGGAGGGTGGTACGAGCAGTACTTC. It specifies CASSVVALGGGWYEQYF.

The CDR3 DNA follows: TGCGCCAGCAGCCGAACTAGCGGCCAAGAGACCCAGTACTTC. It translates to CASSRTSGQETQYF. The chain recombines TRBV5-1 with TRBJ2-5; 8 positions agree with TRBD2. The CDR3 consists of 14 residues. Germline V gives CDR1 SGHRS, CDR2 YFSETQ. V was pared by 4 bases and J by 1 base, with 3 bases of the junction left unmatched.

The rearrangement joins TRBV27 to TRBJ2-1; 7 bases are shared with TRBD1. In germline, CDR1 is MNHEY, CDR2 SMNVEV (reference sequence). V lost 4 bases to trimming and J lost 4 bases; unmatched junction nucleotides: 7. The CDR3 is 15 residues long. The CDR3 DNA follows: TGTGCCAGCAGTTCCACAGGGGTATCATACAATGAGCAGTTCTTC. Translation gives CASSSTGVSYNEQFF.

This chain connects TRBV5-4 to TRBJ1-4, with D unresolved. The V gene lost 0 bases and the J gene lost 2 bases, with 8 bases spanning the gap. This CDR3 has 15 residues. CDR1 SGHNT and CDR2 YYREEE come from the germline V gene (reference sequence). The CDR3 protein is CASSLAGRTNEKLFF. DNA for the CDR3: TGTGCCAGCAGCTTGGCCGGTCGGACTAATGAAAAACTGTTTTTT.

This clone has a single count. The CDR3: CASSKRGTPNYGYTF. The CDR3 nucleotides are TGTGCCAGCAGCAAAAGGGGGACACCAAACTATGGCTACACCTTC. The chain combines TRBV7-9 with TRBJ1-2, with a tentative D call TRBD1 (6 bases). This CDR3 is 15 amino acids long. CDR1 SEHNR and CDR2 FQNEAQ come from the germline V gene (reference sequence). V lost 5 bases and J lost 2, with 15 bases in between.

The V and J genes are TRBV6-4 and TRBJ1-3, with D possibly TRBD1 on 6 matching bases. Germline lookup yields CDR1 MRHNA and CDR2 SNTAGT. CDR3 length: 16 residues. The V end was cut by 4 bases, the J end by 3 bases, with 16 bases between. For the CDR3, the DNA is TGTGCCAGCAGTGTAGGTCCCACAGGGTGTGGAAACACCATATATTTT. This sequence encodes CASSVGPTGCGNTIYF.

V usage is TRBV6-5 and J usage is TRBJ1-2; a weak D match, TRBD1 (6 bases). CDR1 and CDR2 from the germline V gene are MNHEY and SVGAGI. V was clipped by 8 bases and J by 5 bases, with 18 bases between them. The CDR3 totals 14 residues. This CDR3 reads CASSPGGGPYGYTF. The CDR3 DNA reads TGTGCCAGCTCCCCCGGGGGGGGCCCTTATGGCTACACCTTC.

V usage is TRBV2 and J usage is TRBJ2-7, with 11 nucleotides matching TRBD2. With 5 bases clipped from V and 4 bases from J, the junction kept 7 bases outside the gene matches. The germline CDR1 and CDR2 sequences are SNHLY and FYNNEI. The CDR3 runs 15 residues. The CDR3 here is CASSRTSGFKYEQYF. CDR3 nucleotides: TGTGCCAGCAGTAGGACTAGCGGGTTTAAATACGAGCAGTACTTC.

The chain couples TRBV11-3 to TRBJ2-7, with 9 bases matching TRBD1. The CDR3 length is 16 residues. CDR1 SGHNT and CDR2 YENEEA come from the germline V gene. The V and J ends lost 5 bases and 3 bases, in that order; junction bases with no gene match: 11. In DNA, the CDR3 is TGTGCCAGCAGCCCCATGGACAGGGGACAGAACTACGAGCAGTACTTC. Translating it yields CASSPMDRGQNYEQYF.

This chain connects TRBV7-9 to TRBJ2-5, with TRBD1 identical over 7 bases. Per the germline V gene, CDR1 is SEHNR and CDR2 is FQNEAQ (reference sequence). The CDR3 spans 14 residues. V was clipped by 0 bases and J by 5 bases; unmatched bases: 3. The CDR3 DNA sequence: TGTGCCAGCAGCTTAGCTGACAGGGTGGAGACCCAGTACTTC. It translates to CASSLADRVETQYF.

This chain joins TRBV7-2 and TRBJ2-1; TRBD2 matches at 8 bases. The germline CDR1 and CDR2 sequences are SGHTA and FQGNSA. V dropped 4 bases and J dropped 2; count of bases not matched to a gene: 4. The CDR3 has 15 amino acids. The CDR3 reads CASSSRTSPYNEQFF. Written as DNA, the CDR3 is TGTGCCAGCAGCTCTCGGACTAGCCCCTACAATGAGCAGTTCTTC.

The J gene is TRBJ2-5, the V gene TRBV5-8; D is uncertain. The germline V gene encodes CDR1 SGHTS and CDR2 YDEGEE. CDR3 length equals 15 residues. V was pared by 0 bases and J by 3 bases, with 12 bases between. The CDR3 DNA reads TGTGCCAGCAGCTTGGTTATCTCACTCAAAGAGACCCAGTACTTC. Translated: CASSLVISLKETQYF.

The rearrangement uses TRBV19 and TRBJ2-6, with 7 bases that match TRBD2. The V gene end was trimmed by 6 bases and the J gene end by 1 base; junction bases not matched to a gene: 9. Per germline, CDR1 LNHDA and CDR2 SQIVND (reference sequence). This CDR3 contains 17 residues. The CDR3 spells CASRVVAGGSGANVLTF. The CDR3 DNA reads TGTGCCAGTAGGGTGGTAGCGGGTGGATCTGGGGCCAACGTCCTGACTTTC.

The gene calls are TRBV6-6 and TRBJ2-3, with TRBD1 as a possible D gene (5 bases). Germline V gene lookup returns CDR1 MNHNY and CDR2 SVGAGI (reference sequence). The CDR3 has 14 amino acids. Trimming cost V 4 bases and J 5 bases, with 13 bases left between them. The CDR3 sequence is CASSSPLQGDTQYF. The CDR3 region has the DNA TGTGCCAGCAGTTCCCCCCTCCAGGGAGATACGCAGTATTTT.

Comments on this clone: The same CDR3 also results from other DNA sequences found in this sample. The chain employs TRBV28 and TRBJ1-2; 8 positions match TRBD1. This CDR3 is 13 amino acids long. V shed 4 bases, J shed 7 bases, and the junction held 5 bases outside the gene matches. The germline gives CDR1 MDHEN, CDR2 SYDVKM. In DNA form, the CDR3 reads TGTGCCAGCAGTTCCGGACAGGGTGGTGGCTACACCTTC. Translating gives CASSSGQGGGYTF.

V gene TRBV7-2 combines with J gene TRBJ2-5; TRBD1 matches 9 bases. The ends lost 2 bases at V and 2 bases at J; junction bases unmatched: 3. Germline V lookup: CDR1 SGHTA, CDR2 FQGNSA. The CDR3 length is 15 residues. The CDR3 nucleotides read TGTGCCAGCAGCTTATGGGGACAGGGACAAGAGACCCAGTACTTC. This sequence encodes CASSLWGQGQETQYF.

This sequence joins TRBV7-3 and TRBJ2-7, with 9 bases identical to TRBD1. Germline V gene data show CDR1 as SGHTA and CDR2 as FQGTGA. This CDR3 region has 15 residues. The V segment lost 5 bases and the J segment 7 bases; nucleotides outside the gene matches: 12. Here the CDR3 DNA reads TGTGCCAGCAGCCCCGGGACAGGGCTTTCGGAGGAGCAGTACTTC. This gives the protein CASSPGTGLSEEQYF.

The chain uses TRBV6-6 and TRBJ2-5; 8 nucleotides line up with TRBD2. The junction had 7 bases not matched to a gene; V was cut back by 8 bases and J by 2 bases. The germline V gene encodes CDR1 MNHNY and CDR2 SVGAGI (reference sequence). The CDR3 runs 14 residues. For the CDR3, the DNA is TGTGCCAGCTCCGGGGGGGCAGTTCAAGAGACCCAGTACTTC. Amino acids: CASSGGAVQETQYF.

V gene TRBV5-1 combines with J gene TRBJ2-5; D is possibly TRBD2 (5 bases). V dropped 6 bases and J dropped 1 base, with 19 bases sitting between them. The germline gives CDR1 SGHRS, CDR2 YFSETQ. This CDR3 is built from 16 residues. CDR3 nucleotide sequence: TGCGCCAGCACTAGACTGGGCATCGGACTCCAAGAGACCCAGTACTTC. This translates into CASTRLGIGLQETQYF.

Worth noting for this clone: At one end the junction does not follow the germline gene, possibly because of a read error. The rearrangement uses TRBV7-7 and TRBJ2-5; the match to TRBD2 covers 11 bases. The CDR3 runs to 16 residues. The germline gives CDR1 SSHAT, CDR2 FNYEAQ (reference sequence). CDR3 bases: TGTGCTAGCAGCTTAGTTGGTCTAGCGGGAGGAGAGACCCAGTACTTC. Its translation is CASSLVGLAGGETQYF.

This chain's CDR3 is CASSLLRWGVNTEAFF. The CDR3 bases are TGTGCCAGCAGCTTGTTGAGGTGGGGAGTGAACACTGAAGCTTTCTTT. V and J are TRBV7-8 and TRBJ1-1; D is undetermined. Trimming removed 3 bases from V and 0 bases from J, with 14 bases in between. The CDR3 totals 16 residues. Germline V gene sequence: CDR1 SGHVS, CDR2 FQNEAQ.